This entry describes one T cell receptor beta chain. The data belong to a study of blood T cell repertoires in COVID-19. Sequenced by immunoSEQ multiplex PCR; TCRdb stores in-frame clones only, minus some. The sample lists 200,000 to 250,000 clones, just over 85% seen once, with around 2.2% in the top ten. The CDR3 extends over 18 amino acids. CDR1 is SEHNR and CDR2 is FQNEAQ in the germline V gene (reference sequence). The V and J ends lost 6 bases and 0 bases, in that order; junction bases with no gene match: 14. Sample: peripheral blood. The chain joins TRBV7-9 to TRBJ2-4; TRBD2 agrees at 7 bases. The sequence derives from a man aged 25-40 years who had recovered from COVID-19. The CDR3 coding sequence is TGTGCCAGCAGACCCTTGCGGGCGGGGGTTTTAGCCAAAAACATTCAGTACTTC. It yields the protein CASRPLRAGVLAKNIQYF.